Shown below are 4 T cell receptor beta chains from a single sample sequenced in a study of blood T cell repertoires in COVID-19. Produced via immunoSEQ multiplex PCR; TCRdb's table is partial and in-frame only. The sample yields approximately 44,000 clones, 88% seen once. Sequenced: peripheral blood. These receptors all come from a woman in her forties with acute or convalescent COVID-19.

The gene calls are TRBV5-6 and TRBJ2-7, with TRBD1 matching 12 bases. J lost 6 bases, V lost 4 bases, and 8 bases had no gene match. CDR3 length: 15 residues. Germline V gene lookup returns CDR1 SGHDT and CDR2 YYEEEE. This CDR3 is CASSGTGTGGGEQYF. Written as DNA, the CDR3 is TGTGCCAGCAGCGGAACCGGGACAGGGGGCGGCGAGCAGTACTTC.

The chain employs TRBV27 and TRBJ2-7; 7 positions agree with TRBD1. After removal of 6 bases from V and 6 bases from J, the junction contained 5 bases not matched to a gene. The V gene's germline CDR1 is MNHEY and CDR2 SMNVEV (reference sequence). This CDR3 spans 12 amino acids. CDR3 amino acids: CASSYTGVEQYF. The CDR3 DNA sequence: TGTGCCAGCAGCTATACAGGGGTCGAGCAGTACTTC.

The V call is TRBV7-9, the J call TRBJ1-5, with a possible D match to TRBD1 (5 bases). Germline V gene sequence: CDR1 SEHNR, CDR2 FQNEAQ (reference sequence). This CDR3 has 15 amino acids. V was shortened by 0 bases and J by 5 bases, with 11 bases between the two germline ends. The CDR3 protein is CASSLAGGVDQPQHF. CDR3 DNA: TGTGCCAGCAGCTTAGCGGGGGGGGTGGATCAGCCCCAGCATTTT. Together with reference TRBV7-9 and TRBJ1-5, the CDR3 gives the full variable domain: DTGVSQNPRHKITKRGQNVTFRCDPISEHNRLYWYRQTLGQGPEFLTYFQNEAQLEKSRLLSDRFSAERPKGSFSTLEIQRTEQGDSAMYLCASSLAGGVDQPQHFGDGTRLSIL.

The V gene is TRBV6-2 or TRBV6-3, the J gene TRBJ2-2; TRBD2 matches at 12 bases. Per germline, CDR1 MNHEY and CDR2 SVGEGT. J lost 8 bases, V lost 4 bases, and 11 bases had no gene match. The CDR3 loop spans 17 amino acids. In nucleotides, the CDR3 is TGTGCCAGCAGTTCTGCCGGGACTAGCGGGCATGGTGGGGAGCTGTTTTTT. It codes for CASSSAGTSGHGGELFF.